One and the same sample provided the 29 T cell receptor beta chains below, sequenced in a study of molecular identifiers for immune sequencing clone quantification. MiXCR, run by TCRdb on the PCR reads, gives a single entry per CDR3 protein. The sample holds nearly 650,000 distinct CDR3 sequences; 25% are singletons and the top ten take 0.7% to 0.95%. Sequences were obtained from naive CD8+ T cells from blood, with Jurkat cell RNA spiked in. Documented subset: FACS-sorted CD8+CD4-CCR7+CD45RA+ naive T cells. The receptor set was obtained from a human donor in good health. Some libraries in this study had Jurkat cell RNA spiked in.

V gene TRBV21-1 combines with J gene TRBJ2-7. TRBV21-1 is marked as a pseudogene. CDR3 length equals 14 residues. Written as DNA, the CDR3 is TGTGCCAGCAGCAAAGTAGGCCTTTCCTACGAGCAGTACTTC. Amino acids: CASSKVGLSYEQYF.

This clonotype was seen a few times. The V and J genes are TRBV7-6 and TRBJ2-5; TRBD2 agrees at 8 bases. The CDR3 runs 17 residues. Unmatched junction bases numbered 11, after V lost 1 base and J lost 4 bases. Per germline, CDR1 SGHVS and CDR2 FNYEAQ. The CDR3 sequence: CASSLDAGGRFPETQYF. In DNA, the CDR3 is TGTGCCAGCAGCTTAGATGCGGGCGGGAGGTTCCCAGAGACCCAGTACTTC.

This clonotype came up once. Being one base from a much bigger clone, this may be a read error. The CDR3 end shows no conserved phenylalanine or tryptophan, and so a read error is likely. The chain has TRBV29-1 and TRBJ2-7; tentative D call: TRBD1 (6 bases). Trimming pared 2 bases from V and 3 bases from J, leaving 20 bases between. Germline CDR1 SQVTM, CDR2 ANQGSEA. The CDR3 spans 16 residues. CDR3 bases: TGCAGCGTTGAAAGGAGAGGGGCAGGGGCTTACTACGAGCAGTACTCC. Its translation: CSVERRGAGAYYEQYS.

The table lists this clonotype with many counts. The genes are TRBV4-3 and TRBJ2-5, with D possibly TRBD2 on 6 matching bases. The CDR3 sequence is 12 residues long. Trimming shortened V by 3 bases and J by 4 bases, and 6 bases separated the two germline ends. The germline CDR1 and CDR2 sequences are LGHNA and YSLEER. Here the CDR3 reads CASSQGGETQYF. CDR3 DNA sequence: TGCGCCAGCAGCCAGGGAGGAGAGACCCAGTACTTC.

In its sample, this clonotype was seen a few times. The V and J genes are TRBV4-3 and TRBJ2-7; 9 bases are shared with TRBD2. Germline CDR1 LGHNA, CDR2 YSLEER. Unmatched junction bases numbered 6, after V lost 0 bases and J lost 0 bases. The CDR3 runs to 17 residues. The CDR3 sequence is CASSQDMASGNSYEQYF. In DNA, the CDR3 is TGCGCCAGCAGCCAAGATATGGCTAGCGGGAACTCCTACGAGCAGTACTTC.

The chain couples TRBV25-1 to TRBJ1-2; perhaps TRBD1 as D (5 bases). The V gene lost 3 bases and the J gene lost 1 base, with 18 bases spanning the gap. There are 17 residues in the CDR3. Germline loops: CDR1 MGHDK, CDR2 SYGVNS. This CDR3 is CASSDPGPRGSNYGYTF. In nucleotides, the CDR3 is TGTGCCAGCAGTGATCCGGGACCCCGGGGAAGTAACTATGGCTACACCTTC.

CDR3 region: CASSSQVWETQYF. The CDR3 nucleotides read TGTGCCAGCAGCTCACAGGTCTGGGAGACCCAGTACTTC. This chain links TRBV5-6 with TRBJ2-5; D is possibly TRBD1 (5 bases). Trimming took off 3 bases at V and 5 bases at J, with 11 bases between the two ends. Germline V gene lookup returns CDR1 SGHDT and CDR2 YYEEEE. The CDR3 sequence is 13 residues long.

This clonotype was picked up a small number of times. The chain is built from TRBV5-3 and TRBJ2-7, with TRBD2 as a possible D gene (6 bases). TRBV5-3 is designated an ORF whose function remains uncertain. CDR3 length equals 15 residues. V was shortened by 8 bases and J by 1 base, with 19 bases between the two germline ends. Written as DNA, the CDR3 is TGTGCCAGCAGCATTGGACGGGGGATATCCTACGAGCAGTACTTC. Protein: CASSIGRGISYEQYF.

Of note for this clonotype: This may stem from a read error, because a much larger clone lies one nucleotide away. The chain uses TRBV6-2 or TRBV6-3 and TRBJ2-2; 12 nucleotides agree with TRBD2. With 11 bases clipped from V and 1 base from J, the junction kept 11 bases outside the gene matches. This CDR3 has 17 residues. Germline-derived CDR1 and CDR2 are MNHEY and SVGEGT. The CDR3 loop is CARGRLAGVQNTGELFF. CDR3 nucleotides: TGTGCCCGCGGAAGACTAGCGGGAGTCCAGAACACCGGGGAGCTGTTTTTT.

In its sample, this clonotype was seen many times. The chain is built from TRBV7-6 and TRBJ2-3; TRBD2 is a possible D gene (5 bases). Germline loops: CDR1 SGHVS, CDR2 FNYEAQ. The CDR3 has 15 residues. V shed 3 bases and J shed 1 base, with 11 bases lying between them. The CDR3 loop is CASSLWGVGTDTQYF. The CDR3 DNA follows: TGTGCCAGCAGCTTGTGGGGAGTTGGCACAGATACGCAGTATTTT.

A remark on this clonotype: The germline gene is not matched at one end of the junction; a read error may be the cause. This chain joins TRBV25-1 and TRBJ2-4; D unclear. Germline V CDR1 and CDR2: MGHDK, SYGVNS. The CDR3 is 14 amino acids. The CDR3 protein is CASSDRHTNNIQYF. CDR3 DNA sequence: TGTGCTAGCAGTGATCGACATACCAATAACATTCAGTACTTC. The entire variable domain, with the rest obtained from reference TRBV25-1 and TRBJ2-4, is as follows: EADIYQTPRYLVIGTGKKITLECSQTMGHDKMYWYQQDPGMELHLIHYSYGVNSTEKGDLSSESTVSRIRTEHFPLTLESARPSHTSQYLCASSDRHTNNIQYFGAGTRLSVL.

Remarks on this clonotype: Just one base apart from a much larger clone, this may be a read error. The J gene is TRBJ2-3, the V gene TRBV25-1; 13 bases match TRBD2. V trimming: 8 bases; J trimming: 5 bases; junction bases outside the gene matches: 10. Germline V gives CDR1 MGHDK, CDR2 SYGVNS. This CDR3 has 16 residues. The CDR3 DNA is TGTGCCAGCGACGGGACTAGCGGGGCTGTGAGAGATACGCAGTATTTT. Translation: CASDGTSGAVRDTQYF. The variable domain in full, completed from reference TRBV25-1 and TRBJ2-3, reads EADIYQTPRYLVIGTGKKITLECSQTMGHDKMYWYQQDPGMELHLIHYSYGVNSTEKGDLSSESTVSRIRTEHFPLTLESARPSHTSQYLCASDGTSGAVRDTQYFGPGTRLTVL.

This clonotype was picked up many times. The rearrangement uses TRBV12-3 or TRBV12-4 and TRBJ2-7, with 10 nucleotides matching TRBD1. Trimming at V came to 5 bases and at J to 3 bases, leaving 4 bases not matched to a gene. CDR3 length: 14 amino acids. CDR3 nucleotide sequence: TGTGCCAGCAGTCCGACAGGGGGCTTCTACGAGCAGTACTTC. Translated, it gives CASSPTGGFYEQYF.

The table lists this clonotype with a few counts. The gene calls are TRBV7-9 and TRBJ1-2; 9 bases fit TRBD1. V shed 6 bases, J shed 5 bases, and the junction held 7 bases outside the gene matches. The CDR3 is 14 residues long. CDR1 and CDR2 from the germline V gene are SEHNR and FQNEAQ (reference sequence). CDR3: CASRPGTGRYGYTF. As DNA, the CDR3 is TGTGCCAGCAGGCCCGGGACAGGGCGATATGGCTACACCTTC.

There are a few counts of this clonotype. J is TRBJ2-2 and V is TRBV11-2; a possible D gene is TRBD2 (5 bases). Deletions cut 7 bases from V and 7 bases from J, with 16 bases between. This CDR3 is 14 amino acids long. Germline loops: CDR1 SGHAT, CDR2 FQNNGV. The CDR3 nucleotides read TGTGCCAGCACCCCGGCCGGAGGAGGCGGGGAGCTGTTTTTT. Translation gives CASTPAGGGGELFF.

This clonotype has at least ten counts. The chain carries TRBV12-3 or TRBV12-4 and TRBJ1-1; D is uncertain. Trimming removed 1 base at V and 5 bases at J, with 11 bases between. The CDR3 runs to 14 residues. The CDR3 bases are TGTGCCAGCAGTTTAGGCACCCATGGGACTGAAGCTTTCTTT. This codes for CASSLGTHGTEAFF.

Comments on this clonotype: Mismatch with germline at one junction end may stem from a read error. V gene TRBV6-5 combines with J gene TRBJ2-1, with D perhaps TRBD2 (6 bases). This CDR3 region has 16 residues. The germline CDR1 and CDR2 sequences are MNHEY and SVGAGI. CDR3 nucleotide sequence: TGTGCCAGCAGGATTCTAGCGACACGGGCCTACAATGAGCGGTTCTTC. It translates to CASRILATRAYNERFF.

This clonotype was recorded many times. The chain has TRBV29-1 and TRBJ1-5; the D gene is possibly TRBD1 (6 bases). Germline CDR1 and CDR2: SQVTM and ANQGSEA. This CDR3 is built from 12 residues. V gave up 5 bases and J gave up 11 bases, with 16 bases separating them. The CDR3 region has the DNA TGCAGCGTTTGGGGGCAATCCGGGGCCCAGCATTTT. This gives the protein CSVWGQSGAQHF. Supplemented by reference TRBV29-1 and TRBJ1-5, the full variable domain reads SAVISQKPSRDICQRGTSLTIQCQVDSQVTMMFWYRQQPGQSLTLIATANQGSEATYESGFVIDKFPISRPNLTFSTLTVSNMSPEDSSIYLCSVWGQSGAQHFGDGTRLSIL.

This clonotype was found a few times. This CDR3 reads CASSPQGGQDTQYF. Here the CDR3 DNA reads TGTGCCAGCAGCCCGCAAGGTGGGCAAGATACGCAGTATTTT. The J gene is TRBJ2-3, the V gene TRBV3-1; D is unresolved. Per germline, CDR1 LGHDT and CDR2 YNNKEL (reference sequence). The CDR3 spans 14 residues. Trimming pared 4 bases from V and 5 bases from J, leaving 13 bases between.

This clonotype was detected ten times or more. The rearrangement joins TRBV20-1 to TRBJ2-7; no clear D. Germline V gene sequence: CDR1 DFQATT, CDR2 SNEGSKA (reference sequence). V was pared by 0 bases and J by 3 bases, with 15 bases between. This CDR3 region has 15 residues. The CDR3 is CSARDAAGPNYEQYF. CDR3 coding DNA: TGCAGTGCTAGAGATGCGGCAGGACCGAACTACGAGCAGTACTTC.

This clonotype was observed many times. This rearrangement joins TRBV7-2 to TRBJ2-7; D is ambiguous. Germline CDR1 and CDR2: SGHTA and FQGNSA. With 5 bases removed from V and 7 bases from J, the gap between germline ends came to 12 bases. CDR3 length: 12 residues. In nucleotides, the CDR3 is TGTGCCAGCAGCCCAACCGGAAGGGAGCAGTACTTC. It yields the protein CASSPTGREQYF.

This clonotype was recorded at least ten times. The chain recombines TRBV6-5 with TRBJ2-7; D perhaps matches TRBD1 (6 bases). Germline V gene data show CDR1 as MNHEY and CDR2 as SVGAGI. This CDR3 comprises 14 residues. Trimming took 2 bases from V and 5 from J, leaving 13 bases between them. The CDR3 loop reads CASSYGQGSHEQYF. CDR3 coding DNA: TGTGCCAGCAGTTACGGGCAGGGGAGCCACGAGCAGTACTTC.

This clonotype was counted ten times or more. V and J are TRBV7-9 and TRBJ1-1; 8 nucleotides match TRBD1. V dropped 5 bases and J dropped 7; count of bases not matched to a gene: 3. This CDR3 region has 12 residues. Germline CDR1 and CDR2: SEHNR and FQNEAQ (reference sequence). DNA of the CDR3: TGTGCCAGCAGCCTCGGACAGGGTGAAGCTTTCTTT. This translates into CASSLGQGEAFF.

J is TRBJ2-7 and V is TRBV6-2 or TRBV6-3, with 10 bases matching TRBD1. V trimming: 5 bases; J trimming: 3 bases; junction bases outside the gene matches: 10. This CDR3 is built from 16 residues. Germline V CDR1 and CDR2: MNHEY, SVGEGT. The CDR3 DNA reads TGTGCCAGCAGTCAGCCCCTGGGACAGGGGTTCTACGAGCAGTACTTC. As protein: CASSQPLGQGFYEQYF.

This clonotype was observed a few times. The chain recombines TRBV5-1 with TRBJ2-7, with D perhaps TRBD2 (5 bases). V shed 0 bases and J shed 3 bases, with 16 bases lying between them. The germline gives CDR1 SGHRS, CDR2 YFSETQ. CDR3 size: 16 residues. The CDR3 spells CASSLDQAAANYEQYF. In nucleotides, the CDR3 is TGCGCCAGCAGCTTGGACCAAGCGGCAGCCAACTACGAGCAGTACTTC.

In this sample, this clonotype turned up many times. The chain carries TRBV6-6 and TRBJ1-4; TRBD1 aligns across 7 bases. This CDR3 is 15 amino acids long. Germline assignment: CDR1 MNHNY and CDR2 SVGAGI (reference sequence). After removal of 6 bases from V and 6 bases from J, the junction contained 10 bases not matched to a gene. The CDR3 nucleotides read TGTGCCAGCAGCGGACGGACAGGCTGGGATGAAAAACTGTTTTTT. It specifies CASSGRTGWDEKLFF.

At least ten counts were recorded for this clonotype. The chain combines TRBV7-9 with TRBJ2-5; D is unclear. Germline-derived CDR1 and CDR2 are SEHNR and FQNEAQ (reference sequence). Trimming cost V 5 bases and J 3 bases, with 7 bases left between them. The CDR3 contains 12 residues. CDR3 coding DNA: TGTGCCAGCAGCCCCTTCGAAGAGACCCAGTACTTC. Its translation: CASSPFEETQYF.

In this sample, this clonotype turned up many times. The chain uses TRBV7-2 and TRBJ2-2; D is unresolved. Germline CDR1 reads SGHTA; CDR2 reads FQGNSA. This CDR3 has 15 residues. V lost 7 bases and J lost 3, with 15 bases in between. CDR3: CASTPRSIYTGELFF. DNA for the CDR3: TGTGCCAGCACGCCCCGGAGTATTTACACCGGGGAGCTGTTTTTT.

The chain uses TRBV6-1 and TRBJ2-7, with D unclear. Trimming cost V 8 bases and J 5 bases, with 13 bases left between them. The germline CDR1 and CDR2 sequences are MNHNS and SASEGT. There are 12 residues in the CDR3. CDR3 amino acids: CASRPTWDEQYF. CDR3 coding DNA: TGTGCCAGCCGCCCCACCTGGGACGAGCAGTACTTC.